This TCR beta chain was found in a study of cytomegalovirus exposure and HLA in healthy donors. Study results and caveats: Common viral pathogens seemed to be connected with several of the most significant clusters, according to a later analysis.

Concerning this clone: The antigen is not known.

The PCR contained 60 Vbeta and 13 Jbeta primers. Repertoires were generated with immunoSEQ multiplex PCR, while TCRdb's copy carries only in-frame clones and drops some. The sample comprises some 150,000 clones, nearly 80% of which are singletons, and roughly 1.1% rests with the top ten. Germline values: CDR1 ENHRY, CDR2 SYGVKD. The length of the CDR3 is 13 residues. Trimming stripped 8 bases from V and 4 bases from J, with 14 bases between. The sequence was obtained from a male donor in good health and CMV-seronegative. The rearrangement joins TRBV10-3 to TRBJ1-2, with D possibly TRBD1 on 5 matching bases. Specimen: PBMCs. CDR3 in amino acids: CAIDDSTGYGYTF. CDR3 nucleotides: TGTGCCATCGACGACAGCACGGGCTATGGCTACACCTTC.